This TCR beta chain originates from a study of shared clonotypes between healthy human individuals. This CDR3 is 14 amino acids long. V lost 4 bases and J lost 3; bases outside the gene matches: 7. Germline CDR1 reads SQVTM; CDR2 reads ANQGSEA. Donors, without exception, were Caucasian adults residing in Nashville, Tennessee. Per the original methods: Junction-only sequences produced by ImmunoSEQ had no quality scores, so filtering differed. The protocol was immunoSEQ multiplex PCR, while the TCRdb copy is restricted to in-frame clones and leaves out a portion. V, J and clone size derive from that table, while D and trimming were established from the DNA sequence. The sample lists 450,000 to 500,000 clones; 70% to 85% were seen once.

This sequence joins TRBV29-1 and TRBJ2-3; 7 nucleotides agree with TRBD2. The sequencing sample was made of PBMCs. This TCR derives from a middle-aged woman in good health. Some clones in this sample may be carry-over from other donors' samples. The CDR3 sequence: CSVGRAGATDTQYF. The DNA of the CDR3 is TGCAGCGTTGGAAGGGCGGGAGCAACAGATACGCAGTATTTT.